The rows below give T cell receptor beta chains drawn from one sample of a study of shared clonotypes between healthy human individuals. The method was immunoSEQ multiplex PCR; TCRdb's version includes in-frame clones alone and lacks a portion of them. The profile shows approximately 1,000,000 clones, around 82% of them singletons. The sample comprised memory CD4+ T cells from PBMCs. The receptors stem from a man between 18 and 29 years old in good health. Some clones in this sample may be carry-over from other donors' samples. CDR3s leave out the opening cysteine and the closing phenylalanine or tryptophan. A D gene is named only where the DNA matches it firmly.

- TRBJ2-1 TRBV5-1 ASNPLSSYNEQF
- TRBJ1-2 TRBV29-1 SVGDRPYT
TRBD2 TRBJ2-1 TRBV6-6 ASRSRGLAMDEQF
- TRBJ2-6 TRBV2 ASSPFYSGANVLT
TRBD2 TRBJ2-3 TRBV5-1 ASSPIAGGTDTQY
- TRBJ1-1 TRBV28 ASAADGWGTMNTEAF
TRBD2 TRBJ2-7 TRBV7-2 ASSLAGGDYEQY
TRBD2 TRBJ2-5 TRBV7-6 ASSSRAGGPGETQY
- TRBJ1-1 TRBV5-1 ASSLEQGRKAF
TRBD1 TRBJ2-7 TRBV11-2 ASSSTGQGYEQY
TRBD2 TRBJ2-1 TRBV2 ASSEGTSGHSDNEQF
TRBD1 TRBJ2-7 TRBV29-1 SGTGQDEQY
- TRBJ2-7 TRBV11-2 ASSLLPGTAYEQY
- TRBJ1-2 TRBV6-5 ASSRDKLYGYT
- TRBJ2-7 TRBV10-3 AISEYRLDEQY
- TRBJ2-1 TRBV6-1 ASSEAPGVNEQF
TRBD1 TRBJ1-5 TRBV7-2 ASSQDRVGNQPQH
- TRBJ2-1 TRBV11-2 ASSLVSYNEQF
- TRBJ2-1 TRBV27 ASRAYLRSSYNEQF
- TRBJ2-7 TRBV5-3 ARSPDPGAYEQY
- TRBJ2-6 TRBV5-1 ASSLVGRVSSGANVLT
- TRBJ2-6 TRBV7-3 ASSLLGSSGANVLT
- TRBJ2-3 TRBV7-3 ASSLFGVVDTQY
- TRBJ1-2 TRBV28 ASSSPAAYGYT
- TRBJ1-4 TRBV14 ASSQYRGSFEKLF
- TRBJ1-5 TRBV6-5 ASSYGQGHQPQH
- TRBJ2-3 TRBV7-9 ASSLGVGTLVSGADTQY
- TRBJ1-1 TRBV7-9 ASSLALSGNTEAF
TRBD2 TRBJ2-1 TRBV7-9 ASSFSGAPEQF
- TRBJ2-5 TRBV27 ASSPRWDRRVSQY
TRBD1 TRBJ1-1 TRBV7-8 ASSHGTGENTEAF
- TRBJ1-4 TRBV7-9 ASMPGGAGEKLF
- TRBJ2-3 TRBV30 AWSGQFDTQY
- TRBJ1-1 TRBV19 ASSASGTPNTEAF
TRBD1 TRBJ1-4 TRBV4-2 ASSLRAGQGLNEKLF
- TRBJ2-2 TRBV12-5 ASGRAPGAGELF
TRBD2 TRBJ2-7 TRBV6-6 ASSKGLGYYEQY
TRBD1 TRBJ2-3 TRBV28 ASSPSGGGTDTQY
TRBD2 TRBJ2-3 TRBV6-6 ASRRWGLAGGDTQY
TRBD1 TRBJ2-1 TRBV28 ASSPWGTGGFNEQF
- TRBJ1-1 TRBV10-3 AIRQMNTEAF
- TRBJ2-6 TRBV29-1 SVEGRQTSGANVLT
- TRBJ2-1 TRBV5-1 ASTPLNYEQF
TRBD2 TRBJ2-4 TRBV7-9 ASSSGREEQY
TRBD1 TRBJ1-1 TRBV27 ASGRGLRSTEAF